This is a list of T cell receptor beta chains from one sample in a study of blood T cell repertoires in COVID-19. The repertoire was sequenced with immunoSEQ multiplex PCR; TCRdb's copy has only in-frame clones and lacks some. The sample records around 300,000 clones, approximately 85% being singletons. Sequencing was done on a sample of peripheral blood. The receptor source for this set is a human donor in a cohort sampled during active COVID-19. The CDR3 runs from the conserved cysteine through the conserved F or W. D genes are given only for firm matches. Size is stated for part of the rows, as once, few or many counts, or as a class when the clone is expanded.

v_call	clone_size	d_call	j_call	cdr3_nt	cdr3_aa
TRBV19	few	NA	TRBJ1-3	TGTGCCACCCGACAGAGAAACACCATATATTTT	CATRQRNTIYF
TRBV11-2	once	NA	TRBJ1-1	TGTGCCAGCAGCTTAATTCCCACGGGGAACACTGAAGCTTTCTTT	CASSLIPTGNTEAFF
TRBV11-2	NA	NA	TRBJ2-2	TGTGCCAGCAGCTTAGATTTTCCCCGGAACACCGGGGAGCTGTTTTTT	CASSLDFPRNTGELFF
TRBV25-1	NA	NA	TRBJ2-3	TGTGCCAGCAGCCCTGGGGCGGCGGATACGCAGTATTTT	CASSPGAADTQYF
TRBV3-1/TRBV3-2	NA	TRBD2	TRBJ2-5	TGTGCCAGCAGCCAAGATAGCGGGGGGGCCGCGACGGGAGAGACCCAGTACTTC	CASSQDSGGAATGETQYF
TRBV5-1	NA	TRBD1	TRBJ2-7	TGCGCCAGCAGCTTCTCGGGACATTCTGACAGGGGAAGCGAGCAGTACTTC	CASSFSGHSDRGSEQYF
TRBV19	NA	NA	TRBJ2-6	TGTGCCAGTAGTTTCCGAGGGGGCTCTGGGGCCAACGTCCTGACTTTC	CASSFRGGSGANVLTF
TRBV7-8	few	NA	TRBJ1-6	TGTGCCAGCAGCATACGGGCCGGGACTAATAATTCACCCCTCCACTTT	CASSIRAGTNNSPLHF
TRBV10-3	NA	TRBD1	TRBJ1-2	TGTGCCATCAGGAAGGGACAGAACAACTATGGCTACACCTTC	CAIRKGQNNYGYTF
TRBV6-5	NA	TRBD2	TRBJ2-5	TGTGCCAGCAGTTTAGCGGGGGGGCTGGGCGAGACCCAGTACTTC	CASSLAGGLGETQYF
TRBV5-6	NA	NA	TRBJ1-2	TGTGCCAGCAGCTTGGCCGGGTTGTGGACCTTC	CASSLAGLWTF
TRBV24-1	NA	NA	TRBJ1-5	TGTGCCACCAGTGAAGGCCGGGACTATAGCAATCAGCCCCAGCATTTT	CATSEGRDYSNQPQHF
TRBV28	NA	NA	TRBJ2-1	TGTGCCAGCAGTACGGGCAATGAGCAGTTCTTC	CASSTGNEQFF
TRBV5-1	NA	TRBD2	TRBJ2-3	TGCGCCAGCAGCTTGGCCGTACTAGCGGGGGTTAGAGATACGCAGTATTTT	CASSLAVLAGVRDTQYF
TRBV2	NA	TRBD1	TRBJ1-5	TGTGCCAGCAGGGGGACAGGGGGCAATCAGCCCCAGCATTTT	CASRGTGGNQPQHF
TRBV14	NA	NA	TRBJ2-3	TGTGCCAGCAGGGGCGGGGACCGGGACCTCACAGATACGCAGTATTTT	CASRGGDRDLTDTQYF
TRBV5-1	NA	TRBD1	TRBJ1-4	TGCGCCAGCAGCTTGGCCGGGACAGGGAATGAAAAACTGTTTTTT	CASSLAGTGNEKLFF
TRBV6-6	few	TRBD1	TRBJ1-5	TGTGCCAGCAGTCCGACAGGGGGCCCGGTTAGCAATCAGCCCCAGCATTTT	CASSPTGGPVSNQPQHF
TRBV6-5	once	NA	TRBJ1-2	TGTGCCAGCAGAAACTTTAAAGAATATGGCTACACCTTC	CASRNFKEYGYTF
TRBV10-3	NA	NA	TRBJ2-7	TGTGCCATCAGTGATGGGCAGGCCGCCTTGGAGCAGTACTTC	CAISDGQAALEQYF
TRBV10-2	NA	NA	TRBJ1-1	TGCGCCAGCAGTGAGGCGGGTAACACTGAAGCTTTCTTT	CASSEAGNTEAFF
TRBV9	NA	TRBD2	TRBJ2-7	TGTGCCAGCAGCGTAGTGGCAGGGACTACCGAGCAGTACTTC	CASSVVAGTTEQYF